The clone carrying this T cell receptor beta chain has more than one count but fewer than ten. The treatment here: oral pan-JAK inhibitor, 5-10 mg twice daily. Lesional scalp punch biopsies and peripheral blood were collected from alopecia areata patients. CD4+ and CD8+ T cells were sorted from PBMCs stained for CD3, CD4 and CD8. The data belong to a study of CD8+ T cells in alopecia areata. The CDR3 is made up of 16 amino acids. With 0 bases removed from V and 12 bases from J, the gap between germline ends came to 18 bases. The germline V gene encodes CDR1 KGHSY and CDR2 FQNENV. After isolation, RNA underwent reverse transcription to generate cDNA as the sequencing template. Some clones are missing from TCRdb's copy, which holds only in-frame ones; the method was immunoSEQ multiplex PCR. The data hold 150,000 to 200,000 clones, with 51% observed a single time.

The chain carries TRBV16 and TRBJ1-6, with D unclear. The material sequenced was CD8+ T cells sorted from blood, taken around week 53, from a patient treated with tofacitinib. The TCR comes from a human donor with alopecia areata. The CDR3 loop is CASSQSPEDGGRPLHF. The CDR3 DNA follows: TGTGCCAGCAGCCAATCCCCAGAGGACGGCGGGAGACCCCTCCACTTT.